These 14 T cell receptor beta chains were all obtained from the same sample, sequenced in a study of blood T cell repertoires in COVID-19. Profiling relied on immunoSEQ multiplex PCR, and the TCRdb table lists in-frame clones only, not all of them. The sample consists of tens of thousands of clones, roughly 87% of them appearing once. Sequencing was carried out using peripheral blood. These receptors were collected from a male donor with acute or convalescent COVID-19.

The rearrangement uses TRBV5-5 and TRBJ2-7, with TRBD1 matching over 7 bases. CDR3 length: 13 residues. The V and J ends lost 0 bases and 5 bases, in that order; junction bases with no gene match: 2. Germline CDR1 SGHKS, CDR2 YYEKEE (reference sequence). Here the CDR3 DNA reads TGTGCCAGCAGCTTGGGACAGGGAGACGAGCAGTACTTC. Translated: CASSLGQGDEQYF.

The chain is built from TRBV10-3 and TRBJ2-3; 9 bases are a match to TRBD1. The CDR3 runs to 14 residues. Germline trimming cut 8 bases from V and 3 bases from J; bases unmatched to any gene: 6. The germline CDR1 and CDR2 sequences are ENHRY and SYGVKD. The CDR3 DNA sequence: TGTGCCATCCAACCGGGACAGGGTACAGATACGCAGTATTTT. Its protein product is CAIQPGQGTDTQYF.

This CDR3 reads CASRTGLREQYF. The CDR3 nucleotides are TGTGCCAGCAGAACAGGGTTACGGGAGCAGTACTTC. This rearrangement joins TRBV28 to TRBJ2-7, with D possibly matching TRBD1 (6 bases). The CDR3 has 12 amino acids. V lost 6 bases, J lost 7 bases, and 13 bases lay in between. CDR1 and CDR2 (germline): MDHEN, SYDVKM.

This clone was seen a few times. The rearrangement uses TRBV19 and TRBJ1-5, with a weak D call TRBD1 (5 bases). This CDR3 has 19 amino acids. Between the trimmed V and J ends, which lost 4 bases and 0 bases, there was a span of 22 bases. Germline CDR1 and CDR2: LNHDA and SQIVND (reference sequence). The CDR3 here is CASSRGTGGGVGSNQPQHF. The CDR3 region has the DNA TGTGCCAGTAGTAGGGGAACAGGAGGAGGGGTGGGTAGCAATCAGCCCCAGCATTTT. Combining the CDR3 with reference TRBV19 and TRBJ1-5 gives the whole variable domain DGGITQSPKYLFRKEGQNVTLSCEQNLNHDAMYWYRQDPGQGLRLIYYSQIVNDFQKGDIAEGYSVSREKKESFPLTVTSAQKNPTAFYLCASSRGTGGGVGSNQPQHFGDGTRLSIL.

As concerns this clone: The identical CDR3 is also encoded by other nucleotide sequences in the sample. The V call is TRBV19, the J call TRBJ1-5; possible D gene TRBD1, 6 bases. The ends were cut back, 3 bases at V and 1 base at J, with 13 bases in the middle. This CDR3 has 16 residues. Germline assignment: CDR1 LNHDA and CDR2 SQIVND (reference sequence). CDR3 loop: CASSIGGGGSNQPQHF. In nucleotides, the CDR3 is TGTGCCAGTAGTATCGGGGGAGGGGGGAGCAATCAGCCCCAGCATTTT.

The chain recombines TRBV7-2 with TRBJ2-3; TRBD2 aligns across 8 bases. Germline V gene lookup returns CDR1 SGHTA and CDR2 FQGNSA. Germline trimming cut 3 bases from V and 1 base from J; bases unmatched to any gene: 3. CDR3 size: 15 residues. DNA for the CDR3: TGTGCCAGCAGCTTCCCGGGAGGGGGCACAGATACGCAGTATTTT. This gives the protein CASSFPGGGTDTQYF.

The sample holds a few counts of this clone. The chain uses TRBV10-3 and TRBJ1-2; the match to TRBD1 covers 10 bases. V shed 6 bases, J shed 2 bases, and the junction held 9 bases outside the gene matches. The CDR3 spans 16 residues. Germline CDR1 ENHRY, CDR2 SYGVKD. This CDR3 is CAISLGQGGENYGYTF. The CDR3 bases are TGTGCCATCAGCCTAGGACAGGGGGGCGAAAACTATGGCTACACCTTC.

J is TRBJ1-2 and V is TRBV6-5, with TRBD1 matching over 7 bases. Germline V gene sequence: CDR1 MNHEY, CDR2 SVGAGI. CDR3 length: 14 amino acids. The J segment lost 8 bases and the V segment lost 7 bases, leaving 13 bases of the junction unmatched. The CDR3 sequence is CASNPGQPSYGYTF. CDR3 DNA: TGTGCCAGCAATCCGGGACAGCCCTCTTACGGCTACACCTTC.

The chain employs TRBV7-2 and TRBJ1-1, with unresolved D. The CDR3 has 13 amino acids. Germline lookup yields CDR1 SGHTA and CDR2 FQGNSA. Between the trimmed V and J ends, which lost 3 bases and 1 base, there was a span of 6 bases. The CDR3 sequence: CASSFPSNTEAFF. In nucleotides, the CDR3 is TGTGCCAGCAGCTTTCCGTCGAACACTGAAGCTTTCTTT.

This clone was observed a few times. The J gene is TRBJ1-5, the V gene TRBV2; 7 nucleotides align to TRBD1. The CDR3 contains 14 residues. V lost 2 bases to trimming and J lost 6 bases; unmatched junction nucleotides: 4. Germline values: CDR1 SNHLY, CDR2 FYNNEI. The CDR3 DNA is TGTGCCAGCAGTGAAACAGGGGTGGGTCAGCCCCAGCATTTT. Its translation is CASSETGVGQPQHF.

This rearrangement joins TRBV6-4 to TRBJ2-1, with D possibly TRBD1 on 6 matching bases. Deletions cut 4 bases from V and 4 bases from J, with 11 bases between. CDR1 is MRHNA, CDR2 SNTAGT, per germline. This CDR3 is 14 amino acids long. This chain's CDR3 is CASSVDRHYNEQFF. In nucleotides, the CDR3 is TGTGCCAGCAGTGTCGACAGGCATTACAATGAGCAGTTCTTC.

The V call is TRBV25-1, the J call TRBJ1-5, with a weak D call TRBD1 (5 bases). This CDR3 has 15 residues. Per the germline V gene, CDR1 is MGHDK and CDR2 is SYGVNS. V shed 6 bases and J shed 1 base, with 13 bases lying between them. The CDR3 region is CASREGGDSNQPQHF. The CDR3, as DNA: TGTGCCAGCAGGGAGGGAGGGGACAGCAATCAGCCCCAGCATTTT.

The V call is TRBV21-1, the J call TRBJ2-7; the table calls TRBD2, which could not be checked here. TRBV21-1 is a pseudogene. The CDR3 extends over 15 amino acids. The CDR3 DNA reads TGTGCCAGCAGCAAGTTAGGAAAGAGGTCCTACGAGCAGTACTTC. Protein: CASSKLGKRSYEQYF.

This rearrangement joins TRBV7-8 to TRBJ1-2; 9 bases match TRBD1. V was clipped by 5 bases and J by 6 bases; unmatched bases: 7. This CDR3 has 14 amino acids. Looked up from germline, CDR1 is SGHVS and CDR2 is FQNEAQ. The CDR3 region is CASSRQGEEDGYTF. DNA of the CDR3: TGTGCCAGCAGCAGACAGGGGGAAGAGGATGGCTACACCTTC.